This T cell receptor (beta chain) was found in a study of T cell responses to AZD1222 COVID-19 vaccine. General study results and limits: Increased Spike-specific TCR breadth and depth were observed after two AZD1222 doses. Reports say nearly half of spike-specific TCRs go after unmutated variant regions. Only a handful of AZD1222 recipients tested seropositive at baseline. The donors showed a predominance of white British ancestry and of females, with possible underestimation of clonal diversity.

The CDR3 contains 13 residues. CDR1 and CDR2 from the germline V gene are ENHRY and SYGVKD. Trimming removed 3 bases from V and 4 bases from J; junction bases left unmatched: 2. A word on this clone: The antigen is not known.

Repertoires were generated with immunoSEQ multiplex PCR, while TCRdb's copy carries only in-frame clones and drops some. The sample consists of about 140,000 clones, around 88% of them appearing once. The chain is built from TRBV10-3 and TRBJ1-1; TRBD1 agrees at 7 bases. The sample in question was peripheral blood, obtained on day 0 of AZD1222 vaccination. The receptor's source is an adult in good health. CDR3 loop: CAISDAGGTEAFF. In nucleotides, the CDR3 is TGTGCCATCAGTGATGCAGGGGGCACTGAAGCTTTCTTT.